A selection of T cell receptor beta chains follows, all from one sample in a study of CD8 T cells in Susac syndrome. TCRdb processed the immunoSEQ multiplex PCR reads anew with MiXCR; each CDR3 protein has one entry. Among around 150,000 distinct CDR3 sequences listed, 90% to 95% were seen once. Sequencing input: CD4+ T cells from PBMCs. The source of these receptors is a human donor with multiple sclerosis. Both conserved end residues are part of each CDR3. A D gene is named only where the DNA matches it firmly. The size field is filled for only some rows; it gives once, few, many or a size class.

v_gene	d_gene	abundance	j_gene	len	CDR3aa	CDR3nt
TRBV6-4	NA	once	TRBJ2-6	15	CASSPKGTGANVLTF	TGTGCCAGCAGCCCCAAGGGGACTGGGGCCAACGTCCTGACTTTC
TRBV9	TRBD1	NA	TRBJ2-1	20	CASSVGPFNPQGRGDNEQFF	TGTGCCAGCAGCGTAGGGCCTTTTAATCCACAGGGGAGAGGGGACAATGAGCAGTTCTTC
TRBV24-1	NA	NA	TRBJ2-1	17	CATSAPVAASSYNEQFF	TGTGCCACCAGTGCCCCGGTAGCAGCGAGCTCCTACAATGAGCAGTTCTTC
TRBV29-1	NA	NA	TRBJ2-5	12	CSVVAGGQTQYF	TGCAGCGTTGTGGCAGGGGGGCAGACCCAGTACTTC
TRBV6-6	NA	NA	TRBJ1-2	15	CASSYPTGTLSGYTF	TGTGCCAGCAGTTACCCGACAGGTACCTTATCTGGCTACACCTTC
TRBV19	NA	NA	TRBJ1-1	12	CASSMRGFEAFF	TGTGCCAGTAGTATGAGGGGGTTTGAAGCTTTCTTT
TRBV30	NA	NA	TRBJ1-2	13	CAWSPRVDYGYTF	TGTGCCTGGAGCCCCCGGGTCGACTATGGCTACACCTTC
TRBV7-3	NA	NA	TRBJ2-6	17	CASSFNLRGSGANVLTF	TGTGCCAGCAGCTTCAATCTCAGGGGATCTGGGGCCAACGTCCTGACTTTC
TRBV28	TRBD1	NA	TRBJ1-2	14	CASSLGQAIYGYTF	TGTGCCAGCAGTTTAGGACAGGCTATCTATGGCTACACCTTC
TRBV27	NA	NA	TRBJ1-6	16	CASSAQGRLSNSPLHF	TGTGCCAGCAGCGCACAGGGTCGGCTTAGTAATTCACCCCTCCACTTT
TRBV20-1	TRBD2	NA	TRBJ2-3	16	CSAKIRALAGDSTQYF	TGCAGTGCCAAGATTCGCGCGCTAGCGGGAGACTCTACGCAGTATTTT
TRBV9	TRBD2	few	TRBJ2-1	16	CASSVLGTSGSHEQFF	TGTGCCAGCAGCGTACTGGGAACTAGCGGGAGTCATGAGCAGTTCTTC
TRBV15	NA	NA	TRBJ1-2	15	CATSRATQGTYGYTF	TGTGCCACCAGCAGAGCCACCCAGGGGACCTATGGCTACACCTTC
TRBV27	TRBD1	NA	TRBJ2-5	15	CASSLLAMDRETQYF	TGTGCCAGCAGTTTATTAGCTATGGACAGGGAGACCCAGTACTTC
TRBV20-1	TRBD1	NA	TRBJ2-7	14	CSARTRGLHNQQYF	TGCAGTGCTAGAACAAGGGGGCTCCATAATCAGCAGTACTTC
TRBV6-5	TRBD1	NA	TRBJ2-7	15	CASRLTGGAGLEQYF	TGTGCCAGCAGACTAACAGGGGGCGCCGGACTCGAGCAGTACTTC
TRBV19	TRBD1	NA	TRBJ1-5	18	CASNGDGQGSSGNQPQHF	TGTGCCAGTAACGGAGATGGACAGGGAAGTTCGGGCAATCAGCCCCAGCATTTT
TRBV12-3/TRBV12-4	NA	NA	TRBJ1-5	12	CASSLSFQPQHF	TGTGCCAGCAGTCTCAGCTTCCAACCCCAGCATTTT
TRBV3-1	NA	NA	TRBJ1-2	12	CASSRASSGYTF	TGTGCCAGCAGCCGTGCATCTTCCGGCTACACCTTC
TRBV9	TRBD1	NA	TRBJ1-2	14	CASSKEQGADGYTF	TGTGCCAGCAGCAAAGAACAGGGGGCGGATGGCTACACCTTC
TRBV7-9	NA	NA	TRBJ2-7	13	CASSLSYAHEQYF	TGTGCCAGCAGCTTAAGCTACGCCCACGAGCAGTACTTC
TRBV24-1	NA	NA	TRBJ2-1	15	CATSDLGFPYNEQFF	TGTGCCACCAGTGATTTGGGGTTTCCCTACAATGAGCAGTTCTTC
TRBV7-2	TRBD1	NA	TRBJ2-7	13	CASSARAGGEQYF	TGTGCCAGCAGCGCCCGGGCAGGGGGTGAGCAGTACTTC
TRBV20-1	TRBD1	NA	TRBJ2-7	15	CSARYQGALPYEQYF	TGCAGTGCTAGGTACCAGGGGGCCCTTCCCTACGAGCAGTACTTC
TRBV19	NA	NA	TRBJ1-5	15	CASSTSNQGNQPQHF	TGTGCCAGTAGTACCTCTAATCAGGGGAATCAGCCCCAGCATTTT
TRBV20-1	TRBD2	NA	TRBJ2-1	14	CSAPTSGRANEQFF	TGCAGTGCACCTACTAGCGGGAGGGCGAATGAGCAGTTCTTC
TRBV30	TRBD1	NA	TRBJ1-5	15	CAWQRPGQGRQPQHF	TGTGCCTGGCAGAGACCGGGACAGGGCCGGCAGCCCCAGCATTTT
TRBV19	NA	NA	TRBJ2-1	13	CASTRGSYNEQFF	TGTGCCAGTACCAGGGGCTCCTACAATGAGCAGTTCTTC
TRBV5-1	TRBD1	NA	TRBJ1-1	13	CASSLGRGNEAFF	TGCGCCAGCAGCTTGGGCAGGGGGAATGAAGCTTTCTTT
TRBV9	TRBD1	NA	TRBJ2-4	16	CASSVEDRAAKNIQYF	TGTGCCAGCAGCGTAGAGGACAGGGCGGCCAAAAACATTCAGTACTTC
TRBV28	NA	NA	TRBJ1-1	12	CASSLRETEAFF	TGTGCCAGCAGTTTAAGGGAAACTGAAGCTTTCTTT
TRBV7-9	NA	NA	TRBJ2-5	12	CASSLVLETQYF	TGTGCCAGCAGCTTAGTTCTGGAGACCCAGTACTTC
TRBV20-1	NA	once	TRBJ1-5	13	CSAITDSNQPQHF	TGCAGTGCGATTACAGATAGCAATCAGCCCCAGCATTTT
TRBV20-1	NA	NA	TRBJ2-7	15	CSARDLAGSSYEQYF	TGCAGTGCTAGAGATTTGGCGGGCAGCTCCTACGAGCAGTACTTC
TRBV30	TRBD1	NA	TRBJ1-6	13	CAWTGQGLSPPHF	TGTGCCTGGACGGGACAGGGCCTTTCACCCCCCCACTTT
TRBV28	NA	NA	TRBJ1-1	12	CASSSGRPEAFF	TGTGCCAGCAGCTCCGGGAGACCTGAAGCTTTCTTT
TRBV24-1	NA	NA	TRBJ2-3	12	CATSQDADTQYF	TGTGCCACCAGTCAGGATGCAGATACGCAGTATTTT
TRBV29-1	NA	NA	TRBJ1-4	12	CSVRDGNEKLFF	TGCAGCGTCCGGGACGGTAATGAAAAACTGTTTTTT
TRBV2	NA	NA	TRBJ2-3	14	CASLPGPRTDTQYF	TGTGCCAGCCTTCCGGGGCCCCGCACAGATACGCAGTATTTT
TRBV29-1	NA	NA	TRBJ2-2	14	CSVPRQGGTGELFF	TGCAGCGTCCCCCGACAGGGAGGGACCGGGGAGCTGTTTTTT
TRBV9	NA	once	TRBJ2-2	15	CASTPNDANTGELFF	TGTGCCAGCACCCCGAACGACGCGAACACCGGGGAGCTGTTTTTT
TRBV20-1	NA	once	TRBJ2-3	13	CSAIRDTQDTQYF	TGCAGTGCTATACGGGACACCCAAGATACGCAGTATTTT
TRBV7-2	NA	NA	TRBJ2-1	13	CASSANLANEQFF	TGTGCCAGCAGCGCCAATCTAGCGAATGAGCAGTTCTTC
TRBV27	NA	NA	TRBJ2-7	14	CASRGGVRLHEQYF	TGTGCCAGCCGAGGGGGGGTCCGCCTCCACGAGCAGTACTTC
TRBV3-1	NA	NA	TRBJ2-3	16	CASSQNAGIGTDTQYF	TGTGCCAGCAGCCAAAATGCTGGGATAGGCACAGATACGCAGTATTTT
TRBV2	NA	NA	TRBJ2-1	16	CASSELRQGPYNEQFF	TGTGCCAGCAGTGAATTGAGGCAGGGTCCCTACAATGAGCAGTTCTTC
TRBV20-1	NA	NA	TRBJ1-5	15	CSARAPNRAREPQHF	TGCAGTGCTAGAGCTCCGAACCGGGCCCGCGAGCCCCAGCATTTT
TRBV24-1	TRBD1	NA	TRBJ2-2	16	CATSDWGQKDTGELFF	TGTGCCACCAGTGATTGGGGACAGAAGGACACCGGGGAGCTGTTTTTT
TRBV5-1	NA	NA	TRBJ2-2	16	CASSSKTGTNTGELFF	TGCGCCAGCAGCTCGAAGACAGGTACGAACACCGGGGAGCTGTTTTTT
TRBV25-1	NA	NA	TRBJ2-2	13	CASSETSTGELFF	TGTGCCAGCAGTGAAACATCCACCGGGGAGCTGTTTTTT
TRBV12-3/TRBV12-4	NA	NA	TRBJ2-3	16	CASSLVAGVGTDTQYF	TGTGCCAGCAGTTTAGTGGCGGGTGTCGGGACAGATACGCAGTATTTT
TRBV20-1	TRBD1	NA	TRBJ1-2	13	CSARATGGSGYTF	TGCAGTGCTAGAGCCACAGGGGGCTCTGGCTACACCTTC
TRBV5-6	NA	NA	TRBJ1-5	14	CASSLAGGLQPQHF	TGTGCCAGCAGCTTGGCCGGAGGGCTTCAGCCCCAGCATTTT